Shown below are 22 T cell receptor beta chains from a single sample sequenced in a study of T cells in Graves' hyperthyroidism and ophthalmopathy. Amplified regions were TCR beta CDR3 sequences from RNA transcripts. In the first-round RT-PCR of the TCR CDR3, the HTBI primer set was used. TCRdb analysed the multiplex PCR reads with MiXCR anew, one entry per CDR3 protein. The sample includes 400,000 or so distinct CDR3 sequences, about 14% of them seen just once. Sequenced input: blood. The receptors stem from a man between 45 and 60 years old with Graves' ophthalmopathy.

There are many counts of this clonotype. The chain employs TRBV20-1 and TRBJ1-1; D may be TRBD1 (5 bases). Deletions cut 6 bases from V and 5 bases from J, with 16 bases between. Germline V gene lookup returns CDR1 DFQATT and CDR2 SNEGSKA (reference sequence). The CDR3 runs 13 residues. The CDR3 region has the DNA TGCAGTGCCAGGGAGGGAGTTCGGACTGAAGCTTTCTTT. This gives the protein CSAREGVRTEAFF.

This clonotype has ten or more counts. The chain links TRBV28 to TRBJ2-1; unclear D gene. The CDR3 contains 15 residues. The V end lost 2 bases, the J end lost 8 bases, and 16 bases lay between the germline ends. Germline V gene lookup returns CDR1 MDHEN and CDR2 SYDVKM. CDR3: CASSLGPPKSDEQFF. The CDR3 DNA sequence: TGTGCCAGCAGTTTAGGGCCTCCCAAGAGCGATGAGCAGTTCTTC.

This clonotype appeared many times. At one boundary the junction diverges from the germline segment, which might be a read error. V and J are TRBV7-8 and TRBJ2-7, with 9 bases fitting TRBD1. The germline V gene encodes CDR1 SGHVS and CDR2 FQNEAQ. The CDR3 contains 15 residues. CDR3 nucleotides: TGTGCCAGCAGCCTAGCTGGGACAGGGCCCTACGAGCAGTACTTC. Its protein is CASSLAGTGPYEQYF. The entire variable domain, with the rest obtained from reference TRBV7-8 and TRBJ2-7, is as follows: GAGVSQSPRYKVAKRGQDVALRCDPISGHVSLFWYQQALGQGPEFLTYFQNEAQLDKSGLPSDRFFAERPEGSVSTLKIQRTQQEDSAVYLCASSLAGTGPYEQYFGPGTRLTVT.

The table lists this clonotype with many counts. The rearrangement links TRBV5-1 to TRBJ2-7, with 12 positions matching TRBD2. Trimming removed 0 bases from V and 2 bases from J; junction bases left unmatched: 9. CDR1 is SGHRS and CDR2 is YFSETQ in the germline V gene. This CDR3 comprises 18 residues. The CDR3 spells CASSLGLAGEIRAYEQYF. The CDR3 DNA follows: TGCGCCAGCAGCTTGGGACTAGCGGGAGAAATTAGAGCCTACGAGCAGTACTTC.

CDR3 DNA: TGTGCCAGTAGTATCCAGCGGGCCGGCTACGAGCAGTACTTC. As protein: CASSIQRAGYEQYF. The V call is TRBV19, the J call TRBJ2-7; perhaps TRBD2 as D (6 bases). CDR1 is LNHDA, CDR2 SQIVND, per germline (reference sequence). The CDR3 loop spans 14 amino acids. Trimming removed 3 bases at V and 3 bases at J, with 12 bases between.

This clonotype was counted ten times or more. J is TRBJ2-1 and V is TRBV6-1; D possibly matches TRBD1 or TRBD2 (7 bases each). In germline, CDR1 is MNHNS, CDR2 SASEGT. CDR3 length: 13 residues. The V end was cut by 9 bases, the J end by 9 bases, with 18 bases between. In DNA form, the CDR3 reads TGTGCCAGTGGACAGGAGACGGGGGGTGAGCAGTTCTTC. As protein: CASGQETGGEQFF.

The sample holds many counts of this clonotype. The CDR3 loop reads CASSSERGRGTSYEQYF. The CDR3 nucleotides read TGTGCCAGCAGCTCCGAGAGGGGCAGGGGGACGTCCTACGAGCAGTACTTC. V and J are TRBV28 and TRBJ2-7; 7 bases fit TRBD1. The CDR3 is made up of 17 amino acids. Per the germline V gene, CDR1 is MDHEN and CDR2 is SYDVKM. V lost 6 bases to trimming and J lost 1 base; unmatched junction nucleotides: 15. The full variable domain, rest sourced from reference TRBV28 and TRBJ2-7, is DVKVTQSSRYLVKRTGEKVFLECVQDMDHENMFWYRQDPGLGLRLIYFSYDVKMKEKGDIPEGYSVSREKKERFSLILESASTNQTSMYLCASSSERGRGTSYEQYFGPGTRLTVT.

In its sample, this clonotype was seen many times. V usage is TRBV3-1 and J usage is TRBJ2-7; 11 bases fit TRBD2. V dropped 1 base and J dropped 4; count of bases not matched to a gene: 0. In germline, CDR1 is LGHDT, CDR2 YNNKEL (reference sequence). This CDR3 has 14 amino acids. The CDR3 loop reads CASSQASGRYEQYF. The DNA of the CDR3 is TGTGCCAGCAGCCAAGCTAGCGGGAGGTACGAGCAGTACTTC.

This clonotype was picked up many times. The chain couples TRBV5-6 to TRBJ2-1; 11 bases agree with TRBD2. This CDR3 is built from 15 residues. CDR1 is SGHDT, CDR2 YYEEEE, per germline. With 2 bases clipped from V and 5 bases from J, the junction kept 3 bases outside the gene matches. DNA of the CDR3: TGTGCCAGCAGCTTCCGACTAGCGGGACACAATGAGCAGTTCTTC. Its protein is CASSFRLAGHNEQFF.

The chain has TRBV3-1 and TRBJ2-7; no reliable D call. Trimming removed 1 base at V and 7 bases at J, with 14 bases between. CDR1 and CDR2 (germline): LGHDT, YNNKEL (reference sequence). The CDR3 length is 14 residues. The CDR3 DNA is TGTGCCAGCAGCCAAGCGGCAGGTTTGGCGGAGCAGTACTTC. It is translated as CASSQAAGLAEQYF.

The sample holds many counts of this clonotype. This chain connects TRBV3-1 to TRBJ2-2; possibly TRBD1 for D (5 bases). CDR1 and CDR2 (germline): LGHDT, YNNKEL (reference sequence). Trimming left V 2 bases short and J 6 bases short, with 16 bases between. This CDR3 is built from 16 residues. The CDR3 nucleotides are TGTGCCAGCAGCCAACACCGTGGGGCCGGCGCCGGGGAGCTGTTTTTT. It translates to CASSQHRGAGAGELFF.

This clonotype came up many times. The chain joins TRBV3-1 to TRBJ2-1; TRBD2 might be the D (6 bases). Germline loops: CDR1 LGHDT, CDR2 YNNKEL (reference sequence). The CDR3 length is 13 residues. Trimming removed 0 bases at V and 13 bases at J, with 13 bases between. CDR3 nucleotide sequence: TGTGCCAGCAGCCAAGAGGGGACTGCAGGCCAGTTCTTC. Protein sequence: CASSQEGTAGQFF.

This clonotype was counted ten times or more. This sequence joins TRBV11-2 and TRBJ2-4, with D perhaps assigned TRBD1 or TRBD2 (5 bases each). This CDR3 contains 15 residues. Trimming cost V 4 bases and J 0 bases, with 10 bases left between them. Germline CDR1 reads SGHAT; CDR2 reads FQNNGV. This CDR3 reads CASSSEGPAKNIQYF. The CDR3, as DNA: TGTGCCAGCAGCTCTGAGGGGCCAGCCAAAAACATTCAGTACTTC.

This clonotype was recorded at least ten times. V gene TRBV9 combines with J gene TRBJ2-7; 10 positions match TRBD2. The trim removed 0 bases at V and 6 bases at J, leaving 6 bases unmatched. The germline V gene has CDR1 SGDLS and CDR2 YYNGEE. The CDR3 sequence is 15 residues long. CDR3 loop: CASSVAAGGPSEQYF. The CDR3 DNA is TGTGCCAGCAGCGTAGCAGCGGGAGGGCCGTCCGAGCAGTACTTC.

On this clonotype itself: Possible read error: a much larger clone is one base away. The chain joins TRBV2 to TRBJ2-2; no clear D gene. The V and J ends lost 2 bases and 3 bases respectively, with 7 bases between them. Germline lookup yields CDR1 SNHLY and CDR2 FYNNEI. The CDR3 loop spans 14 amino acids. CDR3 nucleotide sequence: TGTGCCAGCAGTGAACAACAGCACACCGGGGAGCTGTTTTTT. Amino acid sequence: CASSEQQHTGELFF.

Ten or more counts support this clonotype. CDR3 nucleotides: TGTGCCAGCAGAGAACAGGGGGCTCCTAACTATGGCTACACCTTC. It translates to CASREQGAPNYGYTF. This chain connects TRBV28 to TRBJ1-2; 9 bases agree with TRBD1. Per the germline V gene, CDR1 is MDHEN and CDR2 is SYDVKM. The CDR3 covers 15 residues. The ends lost 6 bases at V and 0 bases at J; junction bases unmatched: 5.

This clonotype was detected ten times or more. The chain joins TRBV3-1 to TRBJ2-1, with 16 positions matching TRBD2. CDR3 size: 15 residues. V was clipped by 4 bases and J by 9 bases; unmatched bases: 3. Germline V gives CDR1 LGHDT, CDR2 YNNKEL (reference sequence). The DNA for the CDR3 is TGTGCCAGCAGCCCGGGACTAGCGGGAGGGCCTGAGCAGTTCTTC. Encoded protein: CASSPGLAGGPEQFF.

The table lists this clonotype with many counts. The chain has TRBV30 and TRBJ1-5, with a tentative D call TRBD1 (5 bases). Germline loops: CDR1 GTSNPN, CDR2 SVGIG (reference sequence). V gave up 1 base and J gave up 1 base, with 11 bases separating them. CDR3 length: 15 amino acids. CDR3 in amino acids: CAWSDGSGSNQPQHF. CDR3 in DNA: TGTGCCTGGAGTGACGGGTCAGGGAGCAATCAGCCCCAGCATTTT.

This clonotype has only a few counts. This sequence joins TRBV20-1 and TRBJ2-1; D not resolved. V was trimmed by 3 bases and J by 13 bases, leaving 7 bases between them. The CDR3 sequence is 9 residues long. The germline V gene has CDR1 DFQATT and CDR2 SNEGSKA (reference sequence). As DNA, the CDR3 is TGCAGTGCTAGGACCAAACAGTTCTTC. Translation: CSARTKQFF.

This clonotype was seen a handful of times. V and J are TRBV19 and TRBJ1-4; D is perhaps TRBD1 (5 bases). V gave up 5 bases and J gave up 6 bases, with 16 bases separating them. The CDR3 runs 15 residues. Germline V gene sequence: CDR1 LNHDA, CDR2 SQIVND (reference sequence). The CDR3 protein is CASSQRGTGDEKLFF. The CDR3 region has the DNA TGTGCCAGTAGTCAGAGGGGCACCGGGGATGAAAAACTGTTTTTT.

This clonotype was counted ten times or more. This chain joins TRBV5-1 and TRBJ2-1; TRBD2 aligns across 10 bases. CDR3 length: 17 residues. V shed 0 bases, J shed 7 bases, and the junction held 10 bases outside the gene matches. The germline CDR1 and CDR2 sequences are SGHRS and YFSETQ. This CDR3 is CASSLASSGSVRNEQFF. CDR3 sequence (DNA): TGCGCCAGCAGCTTGGCCTCTAGCGGGAGTGTGAGGAATGAGCAGTTCTTC.

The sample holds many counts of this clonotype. The CDR3 sequence is CASSPQSGVVAFF. The CDR3 DNA sequence: TGTGCCAGCAGCCCACAGTCAGGGGTCGTAGCTTTCTTT. The chain links TRBV7-9 to TRBJ1-1, with D perhaps matching TRBD1 (6 bases). Germline values: CDR1 SEHNR, CDR2 FQNEAQ (reference sequence). CDR3 length: 13 amino acids. The V and J ends lost 5 bases and 10 bases respectively, with 17 bases between them.